The clone carrying this T cell receptor (beta chain) was seen just once. The antigen is unknown. The PCR had 60 Vbeta and 13 Jbeta primers. Sequencing used immunoSEQ multiplex PCR; TCRdb keeps in-frame clones, though not all of them. The sample gives about 130,000 clones, roughly three quarters of which show up once; roughly 3% is in the top ten. These data originate in a study of cytomegalovirus exposure and HLA in healthy donors. Per the germline V gene, CDR1 is SQVTM and CDR2 is ANQGSEA. J was trimmed by 7 bases and V by 4 bases; bases with no gene match: 10. The CDR3 sequence is 13 residues long. Study results and caveats: In a later analysis, roughly 17,000 TCR beta sequences were associated with HLA alleles at 0.05 false discovery rate. The sole available immune exposure information was CMV serostatus. In a later analysis, most CMV-associated TCR beta chains appeared HLA-restricted.

This clonotype originated in a man between 40 and 49 years old in good health and CMV-seronegative. Sequencing input: PBMCs. The chain links TRBV29-1 to TRBJ2-7; 7 bases map to TRBD1. CDR3 DNA sequence: TGCAGCGTTGCCGGGACAGAGGTTGTGGAGCAGTACTTC. It translates to CSVAGTEVVEQYF.